The TCR beta chain described here comes from a study of type 1 and type 2 diabetes patients. Across the whole study: Participants included type 1 and type 2 diabetes patients plus nondiabetic controls. From PBMCs, CD4+ and CD8+ T cells were isolated by magnetic microbeads.

This clonotype was recorded a few times. Its antigen remains unidentified. PCR was run on genomic DNA. Multiplex PCR with 30 forward and 13 reverse primers amplified the TCR beta CDR3. TCRdb reprocessed the multiplex PCR reads via MiXCR and lists one record per CDR3 protein. The table lists 250,000 or so distinct CDR3 sequences, roughly 50% of them singletons. Points from the study as a whole: Type 2 diabetes and control samples shared highly correlated V and J usage, averaging about 0.97.

The sample consisted of peripheral blood mononuclear cells (PBMCs). This clonotype originated in a man in his late teens or twenties with type 2 diabetes.

CDR3 protein: CASSFRPLNEQFF. The DNA for the CDR3 is TGTGCCAGCAGCTTTCGACCCCTCAATGAGCAGTTCTTC. This chain links TRBV2 with TRBJ2-1; no clear D. V lost 6 bases to trimming and J lost 6 bases, with 12 bases between them. CDR3 size: 13 residues. Germline lookup yields CDR1 SNHLY and CDR2 FYNNEI.